Below, one TCR beta chain is given with its context. The data derive from a study of control samples from healthy donors and cancer patients. TCRdb keeps only in-frame clones here, not all; method: immunoSEQ multiplex PCR. The data show about 54,000 clones, 95% to 97% seen once. Germline assignment: CDR1 MNHEY and CDR2 SMNVEV (reference sequence). The V and J ends lost 10 bases and 3 bases respectively, with 9 bases between them. The CDR3 covers 12 residues. The source of this sequence is a woman aged 30 to 39 in good health. The chain uses TRBV27 and TRBJ1-4; D call uncertain. Sequenced material: blood. The CDR3 loop is CATGRPNEKLFF. The CDR3 region has the DNA TGTGCCACGGGGAGACCTAATGAAAAACTGTTTTTT.